This TCR beta chain comes out of a study of shared clonotypes between healthy human individuals. The length of the CDR3 is 19 residues. V was clipped by 0 bases and J by 7 bases, with 22 bases between them. The germline V gene has CDR1 LGHNA and CDR2 YSLEER. Sequencing was performed with immunoSEQ multiplex PCR; in TCRdb, only in-frame clones are kept and a portion is missing. The table has some 2.1 million clones, roughly 93% seen once. Naive CD8 cells lacked CD45RO, underwent positive selection for CCR7 and left out terminally differentiated effector memory CD45RA+ cells. Sequencing was done on a sample of naive CD8+ T cells from PBMCs. V gene TRBV4-3 combines with J gene TRBJ1-6; possible D gene TRBD1, 5 bases. This sequence was found in a man aged 18-30 years in good health. Some clones in this sample may be carry-over from other donors' samples. DNA for the CDR3: TGCGCCAGCAGCCAAGATTTTAAGTCGGAACAGGCCGTAAATTCACCCCTCCACTTT. Protein: CASSQDFKSEQAVNSPLHF.